This T cell receptor beta chain appears in the sequencing data of a study of T-cell memory formation after mild COVID-19. CDR1 and CDR2 (germline): DFQATT, SNEGSKA (reference sequence). The length of the CDR3 is 11 residues. V lost 3 bases and J 7 bases, leaving 10 bases between the germline ends. This clonotype was observed a few times. TCRdb processed the 5' RACE reads anew with MiXCR; each CDR3 protein has one entry. The sample comprises about 500,000 distinct CDR3 sequences, 20% of which are singletons, and 12% rests with the top ten. The sample comprised PBMCs or a T cell subset sorted from them (not recorded which). This receptor was obtained from an adult woman who had mild COVID-19 (a few samples of this study predate the infection). Cell type and time point are not known. This chain links TRBV20-1 with TRBJ2-7, with D possibly TRBD2 on 5 matching bases. CDR3 bases: TGCAGTGCTAGTGGACTCCGGGAGCAGTACTTC. It codes for CSASGLREQYF.